The clone carrying this T cell receptor beta chain came up many times. Its antigen is unidentified. This record belongs to a study of T cells in Graves' hyperthyroidism and ophthalmopathy. Hyperthyroidism patients were newly diagnosed, had disease duration under 2 months, and were aged 18 to 65 years. Not enrolled were patients with uncontrolled infection, other autoimmune disease, pregnancy or lactation. The CDR3 extends over 14 amino acids. V gave up 0 bases and J gave up 4 bases, with 9 bases separating them. Germline V gene sequence: CDR1 SGHDN, CDR2 FVKESK. The CDR3 regions of TCR beta were amplified from RNA transcripts. The HTBI primer set served for first-round RT-PCR of the TCR CDR3. One entry per CDR3 protein results from TCRdb running MiXCR on the multiplex PCR reads. The sample includes some 510,000 distinct CDR3 sequences, less than 25% seen only once; the top ten take approximately 26%.

Overall study findings and caveats: Most thyroid-expanded clonotypes above 0.001 were also found in blood.

The sequencing sample was made of blood. The genes are TRBV14 and TRBJ1-2; D unresolved. The clonotype originates from a man younger than 35 with Graves' hyperthyroidism. The CDR3 sequence: CASSQDPISYGYTF. The CDR3 coding sequence is TGTGCCAGCAGCCAAGACCCCATATCCTATGGCTACACCTTC.